The 18 T cell receptor beta chains in this list originate from one sample, sequenced in a study of T cell responses to AZD1222 COVID-19 vaccine. Profiling relied on immunoSEQ multiplex PCR, and the TCRdb table lists in-frame clones only, not all of them. This table has fewer than 110,000 clones, less than 95% appearing once. Sequencing used peripheral blood, obtained on day 0 of AZD1222 vaccination. The receptors were sampled from an adult in good health.

This clone showed up just once. The V call is TRBV30, the J call TRBJ1-1, with D perhaps TRBD1 (5 bases). The CDR3 spans 13 residues. Germline CDR1 reads GTSNPN; CDR2 reads SVGIG (reference sequence). The CDR3 sequence is CATNGDLNTEAFF. The DNA for the CDR3 is TGTGCTACAAACGGGGACCTCAACACTGAAGCTTTCTTT.

J is TRBJ1-2 and V is TRBV10-3; the D is unclear. V dropped 0 bases and J dropped 6 bases, with 8 bases sitting between them. Germline V gene sequence: CDR1 ENHRY, CDR2 SYGVKD. This CDR3 region has 13 residues. The CDR3 sequence is CAISESILDGYTF. In DNA form, the CDR3 reads TGTGCCATCAGTGAGTCGATCCTAGATGGCTACACCTTC.

The V call is TRBV28, the J call TRBJ2-7; no firm D call. Germline-derived CDR1 and CDR2 are MDHEN and SYDVKM. This CDR3 has 12 amino acids. Trimming shortened V by 6 bases and J by 0 bases, and 6 bases separated the two germline ends. The CDR3 region is CASRDPSYEQYF. The CDR3 region has the DNA TGTGCCAGCAGAGACCCCTCCTACGAGCAGTACTTC.

The chain joins TRBV2 to TRBJ1-2, with D perhaps TRBD1 (5 bases). The V gene's germline CDR1 is SNHLY and CDR2 FYNNEI. There are 16 residues in the CDR3. V was pared by 5 bases and J by 8 bases, with 24 bases between. The CDR3 loop is CASSIMTGTVASGYTF. CDR3 in DNA: TGTGCCAGCAGTATAATGACCGGGACGGTCGCCTCCGGCTACACCTTC.

V and J are TRBV6-1 and TRBJ1-5; D gene unclear. Germline V gene data show CDR1 as MNHNS and CDR2 as SASEGT. The V end was cut by 0 bases, the J end by 15 bases, with 18 bases between. CDR3 length: 14 amino acids. In nucleotides, the CDR3 is TGTGCCAGCAGTGAAGCCCCCTCGAGTGAGTTAAGGCATTTT. Amino acid sequence: CASSEAPSSELRHF.

The chain recombines TRBV28 with TRBJ1-4, with D uncertain. In germline, CDR1 is MDHEN, CDR2 SYDVKM. This CDR3 spans 13 amino acids. The germline V and J ends were trimmed by 8 bases and 0 bases, with 7 bases remaining between them. The CDR3 sequence is CASAEATNEKLFF. The CDR3, as DNA: TGTGCCAGCGCGGAGGCAACTAATGAAAAACTGTTTTTT. Full variable domain (remainder filled in from reference TRBV28 and TRBJ1-4): DVKVTQSSRYLVKRTGEKVFLECVQDMDHENMFWYRQDPGLGLRLIYFSYDVKMKEKGDIPEGYSVSREKKERFSLILESASTNQTSMYLCASAEATNEKLFFGSGTQLSVL.

A single count supports this clone. This rearrangement joins TRBV28 to TRBJ2-1; D perhaps matches TRBD2 (6 bases). From germline, CDR1 is MDHEN and CDR2 SYDVKM. The germline V and J ends were trimmed by 7 bases and 10 bases, with 20 bases remaining between them. The CDR3 consists of 14 residues. CDR3 protein: CASTPPGDPTEQFF. CDR3 coding DNA: TGTGCCAGCACCCCTCCGGGGGACCCGACAGAGCAGTTCTTC. The full variable domain, its missing parts supplied by reference TRBV28 and TRBJ2-1, is DVKVTQSSRYLVKRTGEKVFLECVQDMDHENMFWYRQDPGLGLRLIYFSYDVKMKEKGDIPEGYSVSREKKERFSLILESASTNQTSMYLCASTPPGDPTEQFFGPGTRLTVL.

V usage is TRBV4-2 and J usage is TRBJ1-4; 7 bases map to TRBD1. CDR1 is LGHNA and CDR2 is YNFKEQ in the germline V gene. J was trimmed by 7 bases and V by 0 bases; bases with no gene match: 5. This CDR3 has 15 amino acids. This chain's CDR3 is CASSQEDRNSEKLFF. CDR3 nucleotide sequence: TGTGCCAGCAGCCAAGAGGACAGGAATAGTGAAAAACTGTTTTTT.

The chain links TRBV10-3 to TRBJ1-1; D gene ambiguous. Deletions cut 8 bases from V and 1 base from J, with 5 bases between. CDR1 is ENHRY, CDR2 SYGVKD, per germline. This CDR3 is 11 amino acids long. CDR3 region: CAIRENTEAFF. The CDR3 coding sequence is TGTGCCATCCGCGAGAACACTGAAGCTTTCTTT.

This chain connects TRBV18 to TRBJ1-4; D is possibly TRBD1 (5 bases). V was shortened by 4 bases and J by 8 bases, with 11 bases between the two germline ends. The CDR3 is 13 amino acids. Germline lookup yields CDR1 KGHSH and CDR2 LQKENI. The CDR3 region has the DNA TGTGCCAGCTCACGTGGACAAGACGAAAAACTGTTTTTT. Encoded protein: CASSRGQDEKLFF.

The chain combines TRBV19 with TRBJ1-6, with D unclear. The CDR3 covers 15 residues. Germline V gene sequence: CDR1 LNHDA, CDR2 SQIVND (reference sequence). V was trimmed by 3 bases and J by 7 bases, leaving 13 bases between them. DNA of the CDR3: TGTGCCAGTAGTATTGGTGATGTGTTAAATTCACCCCTCCACTTT. Translating gives CASSIGDVLNSPLHF.

The chain employs TRBV7-8 and TRBJ2-1; D gene ambiguous. Germline V gene data show CDR1 as SGHVS and CDR2 as FQNEAQ. V was pared by 0 bases and J by 6 bases, with 12 bases between. This CDR3 has 15 amino acids. The CDR3 nucleotides are TGTGCCAGCAGCTTAGCGGGTCTCGACCTCAATGAGCAGTTCTTC. Its translation: CASSLAGLDLNEQFF.

V gene TRBV2 combines with J gene TRBJ1-1; D is possibly TRBD1 (5 bases). The germline gives CDR1 SNHLY, CDR2 FYNNEI. The V and J ends lost 2 bases and 1 base respectively, with 11 bases between them. This CDR3 region has 15 residues. CDR3 protein: CASSELGGRNTEAFF. The DNA of the CDR3 is TGTGCCAGCAGTGAATTGGGGGGAAGGAACACTGAAGCTTTCTTT.

The chain couples TRBV18 to TRBJ1-1; the D is unclear. Germline-derived CDR1 and CDR2 are KGHSH and LQKENI. The CDR3 is 13 amino acids. The ends were cut back, 4 bases at V and 6 bases at J, with 12 bases in the middle. Written as DNA, the CDR3 is TGTGCCAGCTCACAAGCAGAGTCCGCTGAAGCTTTCTTT. Protein product: CASSQAESAEAFF.

The rearrangement uses TRBV11-3 and TRBJ2-3; D is uncertain. Germline V lookup: CDR1 SGHNT, CDR2 YENEEA. V gave up 5 bases and J gave up 6 bases, with 9 bases separating them. The CDR3 consists of 12 residues. The CDR3 nucleotides read TGTGCCAGCAGCCGTATAAGCGATACGCAGTATTTT. This encodes CASSRISDTQYF.

The CDR3 DNA reads TGTGCCAGCAGCAAGGACAGGGACAATGAGCAGTTCTTC. Its protein is CASSKDRDNEQFF. This rearrangement joins TRBV5-5 to TRBJ2-1, with 8 bases identical to TRBD1. CDR3 size: 13 residues. Per the germline V gene, CDR1 is SGHKS and CDR2 is YYEKEE (reference sequence). Trimming took 4 bases from V and 5 from J; bases not matched to a gene: 2.

V usage is TRBV7-8 and J usage is TRBJ1-2, with D possibly being TRBD1 (5 bases). V was shortened by 5 bases and J by 4 bases, with 14 bases between the two germline ends. Germline values: CDR1 SGHVS, CDR2 FQNEAQ. This CDR3 is 14 amino acids long. The CDR3 DNA sequence: TGTGCCAGCAGCCCAATATGGGGCACCTATGGCTACACCTTC. This encodes CASSPIWGTYGYTF.

CDR3 in DNA: TGTGCCAGCAGCCAAGGACTCACAGGGGATCAGCCCCAGCATTTT. This gives the protein CASSQGLTGDQPQHF. The chain employs TRBV3-1 (or the pseudogene TRBV3-2) and TRBJ1-5; 7 bases agree with TRBD1. CDR3 length equals 15 residues. Germline V gives CDR1 LGHDT, CDR2 YNNKEL (reference sequence). Trimming cost V 1 base and J 5 bases; bases outside gene matches: 5.